The 9 T cell receptor beta chains below were found in one sample sequenced in a study of blood T cell repertoires in COVID-19. This table comes from immunoSEQ multiplex PCR, and its TCRdb copy is limited to in-frame clones, with some not included. This table has 130,000 to 150,000 clones, around four fifths appearing once. Sequencing was performed on peripheral blood. The receptors stem from a human donor in a cohort sampled during active COVID-19.

The chain uses TRBV7-8 and TRBJ2-5; D unclear. The CDR3 length is 14 residues. Trimming shortened V by 1 base and J by 5 bases, and 11 bases separated the two germline ends. Per germline, CDR1 SGHVS and CDR2 FQNEAQ. CDR3 loop: CASSLGGGRETQYF. The CDR3 coding sequence is TGTGCCAGCAGCTTAGGAGGTGGCCGGGAGACCCAGTACTTC. The complete variable domain, with remaining parts taken from reference TRBV7-8 and TRBJ2-5, reads GAGVSQSPRYKVAKRGQDVALRCDPISGHVSLFWYQQALGQGPEFLTYFQNEAQLDKSGLPSDRFFAERPEGSVSTLKIQRTQQEDSAVYLCASSLGGGRETQYFGPGTRLLVL.

V gene TRBV19 combines with J gene TRBJ2-2, with D unresolved. The germline V and J ends were trimmed by 6 bases and 5 bases, with 4 bases remaining between them. This CDR3 is 11 amino acids long. CDR1 and CDR2 from the germline V gene are LNHDA and SQIVND (reference sequence). CDR3 sequence reads: CASSPTGELFF. CDR3 sequence (DNA): TGTGCCAGTAGCCCGACCGGGGAGCTGTTTTTT.

The chain recombines TRBV9 with TRBJ2-7; perhaps TRBD2 as D (6 bases). Germline V gene lookup returns CDR1 SGDLS and CDR2 YYNGEE. V shed 4 bases and J shed 3 bases, with 17 bases lying between them. The CDR3 length is 15 residues. The CDR3: CASSPGAGGRYEQYF. CDR3 sequence (DNA): TGTGCCAGCAGCCCCGGGGCAGGAGGGCGCTACGAGCAGTACTTC.

This rearrangement joins TRBV12-3 or TRBV12-4 to TRBJ1-5; no reliable D call. The CDR3 spans 13 residues. V lost 6 bases and J 4 bases, leaving 10 bases between the germline ends. The CDR3 sequence is CASSPSGNQPQHF. In DNA, the CDR3 is TGTGCCAGCAGCCCGTCGGGGAATCAGCCCCAGCATTTT.

This clone showed up just once. V usage is TRBV10-3 and J usage is TRBJ2-7; 11 bases map to TRBD1. The CDR3 extends over 15 amino acids. Germline CDR1 reads ENHRY; CDR2 reads SYGVKD. V shed 10 bases and J 3 bases; nucleotides not matched to a gene: 11. This CDR3 reads CATKGQGGQDYEQYF. The CDR3 region has the DNA TGTGCCACAAAGGGACAGGGGGGTCAGGACTACGAGCAGTACTTC.

This clone was counted once. The chain combines TRBV4-1 with TRBJ2-7; D ambiguous. This CDR3 is 17 amino acids long. Germline lookup yields CDR1 MGHRA and CDR2 YSYEKL. V lost 3 bases and J lost 2, with 20 bases in between. CDR3 residues: CASSQRPTGQVTYEQYF. CDR3 DNA: TGCGCCAGCAGCCAGCGACCGACCGGCCAGGTAACCTACGAGCAGTACTTC.

The chain combines TRBV4-2 with TRBJ2-1; TRBD1 matches at 8 bases. J was trimmed by 7 bases and V by 2 bases; bases with no gene match: 7. CDR1 LGHNA and CDR2 YNFKEQ come from the germline V gene. This CDR3 region has 15 residues. This chain's CDR3 is CASSQLTQGVNEQFF. As DNA, the CDR3 is TGTGCCAGCAGCCAACTCACACAGGGGGTGAATGAGCAGTTCTTC.

This chain joins TRBV6-5 and TRBJ1-2, with D perhaps TRBD1 (6 bases). The germline V and J ends were trimmed by 6 bases and 7 bases, with 9 bases remaining between them. Germline CDR1 reads MNHEY; CDR2 reads SVGAGI. The CDR3 runs to 11 residues. CDR3 sequence: CASRQGSGYTF. The CDR3 nucleotides read TGTGCCAGCAGACAGGGTAGTGGCTACACCTTC.

The J gene is TRBJ1-5, the V gene TRBV25-1; D might be TRBD1 (5 bases). This CDR3 region has 14 residues. Trimming removed 4 bases from V and 1 base from J, with 8 bases in between. The germline gives CDR1 MGHDK, CDR2 SYGVNS. In DNA, the CDR3 is TGTGCCAGCAGTGTGGAGGGGAGCAATCAGCCCCAGCATTTT. Protein: CASSVEGSNQPQHF.